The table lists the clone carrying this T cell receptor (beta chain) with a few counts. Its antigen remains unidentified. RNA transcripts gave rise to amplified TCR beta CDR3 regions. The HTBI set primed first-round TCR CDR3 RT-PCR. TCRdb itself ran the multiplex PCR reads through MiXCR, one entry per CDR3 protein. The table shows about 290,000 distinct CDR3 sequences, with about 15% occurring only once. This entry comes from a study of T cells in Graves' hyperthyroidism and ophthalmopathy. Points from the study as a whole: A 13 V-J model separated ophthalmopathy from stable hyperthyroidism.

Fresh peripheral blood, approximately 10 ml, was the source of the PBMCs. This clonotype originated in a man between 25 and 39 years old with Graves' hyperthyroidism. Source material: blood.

CDR3 DNA sequence: TGTGCCAGCACCTCCGGGACTAGCGGGAGGAATGAGCAGTTCTTC. Translating gives CASTSGTSGRNEQFF. This chain connects TRBV5-4 to TRBJ2-1, with TRBD2 matching 15 bases. The V segment lost 6 bases and the J segment 7 bases; nucleotides outside the gene matches: 5. CDR3 size: 15 residues. Germline values: CDR1 SGHNT, CDR2 YYREEE (reference sequence).